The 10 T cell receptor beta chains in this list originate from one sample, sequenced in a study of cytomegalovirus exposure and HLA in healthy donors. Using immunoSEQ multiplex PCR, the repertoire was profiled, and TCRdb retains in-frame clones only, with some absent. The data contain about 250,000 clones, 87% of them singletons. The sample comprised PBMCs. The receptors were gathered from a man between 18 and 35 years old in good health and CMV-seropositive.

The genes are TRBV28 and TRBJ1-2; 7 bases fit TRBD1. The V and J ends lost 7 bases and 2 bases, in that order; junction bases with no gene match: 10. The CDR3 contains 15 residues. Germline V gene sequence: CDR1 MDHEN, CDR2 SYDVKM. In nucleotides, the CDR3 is TGTGCCAGCATCCCAGCGACAGGGCCCAACTATGGCTACACCTTC. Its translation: CASIPATGPNYGYTF.

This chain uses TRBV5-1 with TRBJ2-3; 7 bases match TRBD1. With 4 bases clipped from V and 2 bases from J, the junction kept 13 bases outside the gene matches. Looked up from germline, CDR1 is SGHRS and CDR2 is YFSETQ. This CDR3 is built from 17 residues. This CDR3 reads CASSNRQGGSPTDTQYF. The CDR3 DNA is TGCGCCAGCAGCAATCGACAGGGTGGGTCCCCCACAGATACGCAGTATTTT.

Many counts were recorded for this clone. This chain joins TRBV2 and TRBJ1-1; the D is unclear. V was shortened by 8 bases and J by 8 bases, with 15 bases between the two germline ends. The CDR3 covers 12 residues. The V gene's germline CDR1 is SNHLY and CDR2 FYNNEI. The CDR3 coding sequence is TGTGCCAGCGGTTATGGCCGTTTCGAAGCTTTCTTT. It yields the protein CASGYGRFEAFF.

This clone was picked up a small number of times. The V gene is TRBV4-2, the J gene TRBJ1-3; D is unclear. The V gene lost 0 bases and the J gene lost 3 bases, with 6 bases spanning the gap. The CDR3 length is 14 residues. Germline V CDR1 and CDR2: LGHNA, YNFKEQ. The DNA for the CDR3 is TGTGCCAGCAGCCAAGAGACACTTGGAAACACCATATATTTT. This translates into CASSQETLGNTIYF.

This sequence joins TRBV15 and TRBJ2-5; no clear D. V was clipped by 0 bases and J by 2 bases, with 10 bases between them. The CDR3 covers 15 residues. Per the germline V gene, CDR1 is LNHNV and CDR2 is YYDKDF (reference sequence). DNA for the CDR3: TGTGCCACCAGCAGAGACAGGATGAATCAAGAGACCCAGTACTTC. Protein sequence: CATSRDRMNQETQYF.

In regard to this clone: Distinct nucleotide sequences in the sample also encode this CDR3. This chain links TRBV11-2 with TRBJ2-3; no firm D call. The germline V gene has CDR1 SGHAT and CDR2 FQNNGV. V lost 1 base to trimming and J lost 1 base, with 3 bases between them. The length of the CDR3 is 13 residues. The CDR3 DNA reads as TGTGCCAGCAGCTTAGGGGGCACAGATACGCAGTATTTT. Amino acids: CASSLGGTDTQYF.

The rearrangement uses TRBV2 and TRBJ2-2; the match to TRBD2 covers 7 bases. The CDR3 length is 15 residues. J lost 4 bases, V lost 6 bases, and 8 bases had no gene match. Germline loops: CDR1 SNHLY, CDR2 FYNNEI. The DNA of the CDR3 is TGTGCCAGCAGAGAGGGGACTACGGGCACCGGGGAGCTGTTTTTT. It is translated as CASREGTTGTGELFF.

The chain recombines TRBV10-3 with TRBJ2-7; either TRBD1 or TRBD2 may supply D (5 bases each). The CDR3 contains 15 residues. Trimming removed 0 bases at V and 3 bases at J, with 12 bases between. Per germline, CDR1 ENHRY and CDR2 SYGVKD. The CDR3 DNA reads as TGTGCCATCAGTGAGTCTTCTGGGACGGGCTACGAGCAGTACTTC. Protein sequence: CAISESSGTGYEQYF.

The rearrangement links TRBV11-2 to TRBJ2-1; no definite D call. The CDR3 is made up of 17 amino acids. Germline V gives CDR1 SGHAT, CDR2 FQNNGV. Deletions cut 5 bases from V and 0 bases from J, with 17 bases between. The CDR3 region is CASSPLLMVSSYNEQFF. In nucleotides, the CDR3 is TGTGCCAGCAGCCCCCTCCTCATGGTTAGCTCCTACAATGAGCAGTTCTTC. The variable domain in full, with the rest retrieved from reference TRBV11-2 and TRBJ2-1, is EAGVAQSPRYKIIEKRQSVAFWCNPISGHATLYWYQQILGQGPKLLIQFQNNGVVDDSQLPKDRFSAERLKGVDSTLKIQPAKLEDSAVYLCASSPLLMVSSYNEQFFGPGTRLTVL.

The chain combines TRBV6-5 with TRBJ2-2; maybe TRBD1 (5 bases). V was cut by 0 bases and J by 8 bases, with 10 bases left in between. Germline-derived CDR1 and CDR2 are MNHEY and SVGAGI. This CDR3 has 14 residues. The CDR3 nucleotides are TGTGCCAGCAGTTACTCAGGGGCGGAGGGGGAGCTGTTTTTT. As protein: CASSYSGAEGELFF.